The clone carrying this TCR beta chain was detected once. Its antigen is not known. The time point here: baseline pretreatment blood. Treatment reported: 15 Gy SBRT to primary tumor, nephrectomy 4 weeks later. Serial blood draws occurred at baseline and 2 and 4 weeks post-SBRT. The patient's renal cell carcinoma had clear cell pathology. Only in-frame clones appear in the TCRdb table, and some are missing; sequencing was by immunoSEQ multiplex PCR. The table records approximately 45,000 clones, roughly four fifths of them present only once. This sample was taken from a study of radiation and T cells in renal cell carcinoma. Study overall: Nephrectomy followed 15 Gy stereotactic body radiation by 4 weeks. Whole-study results and caveats: Baseline intratumoral clonotype presence is unknown without pretreatment biopsies.

Trimming took off 2 bases at V and 3 bases at J, with 9 bases between the two ends. The CDR3 runs to 13 residues. CDR1 is SGHKS, CDR2 YYEKEE, per germline (reference sequence). This receptor was obtained from a woman in her seventies with renal cell carcinoma. The input for sequencing was blood, taken from a patient whose treatment included radiotherapy and nephrectomy. The J gene is TRBJ2-7, the V gene TRBV5-5, with D possibly TRBD2 on 5 matching bases. CDR3: CASSFGGYYEQYF. CDR3 coding DNA: TGTGCCAGCAGCTTCGGAGGTTACTACGAGCAGTACTTC.